The rows below give T cell receptor beta chains drawn from one sample of a study of T cell responses to AZD1222 COVID-19 vaccine. Produced via immunoSEQ multiplex PCR; TCRdb's table is partial and in-frame only. The data show about 150,000 clones, 90% seen once. The sequencing here drew on peripheral blood, taken on day 0 of AZD1222 vaccination. The source of these receptors is an adult in good health. Each CDR3 is given with its conserved first and last residue. A D gene is named only where the DNA matches it firmly. Some rows mark clone size as missing; the rest say once, few, many or name a class of expanded clone.

CDR3aa | CDR3nt | abundance | d_gene | j_gene | v_gene
CASSGSGREQFF | TGTGCCAGCAGTGGTTCGGGCCGCGAGCAGTTCTTC | . | . | TRBJ2-1 | TRBV2
CASSLIGRGPTGELFF | TGTGCCAGCAGTTTAATAGGCAGGGGGCCTACCGGGGAGCTGTTTTTT | . | TRBD1 | TRBJ2-2 | TRBV28
CASSLGPLPEAFF | TGTGCCAGCAGTTTAGGACCACTACCTGAAGCTTTCTTT | . | . | TRBJ1-1 | TRBV12-3/TRBV12-4
CASNQGYYGYTF | TGTGCCAGTAACCAGGGGTACTATGGCTACACCTTC | few | . | TRBJ1-2 | TRBV19
CASSNSGRATDTQYF | TGTGCCAGCAGCAACAGCGGGAGGGCCACAGATACGCAGTATTTT | . | TRBD2 | TRBJ2-3 | TRBV6-2/TRBV6-3
CASSSRGAFTEAFF | TGTGCCAGCAGTAGCAGGGGTGCGTTCACTGAAGCTTTCTTT | once | . | TRBJ1-1 | TRBV7-9
CASSSSTIPGQDYEQYF | TGTGCCAGCAGTTCCTCAACAATTCCCGGGCAGGACTACGAGCAGTACTTC | . | . | TRBJ2-7 | TRBV28
CASSRSRSFYNEQFF | TGTGCCAGCAGCCGTTCAAGGTCGTTCTACAATGAGCAGTTCTTC | . | . | TRBJ2-1 | TRBV7-6
CASSLQGARPESPLHF | TGTGCCAGCAGCTTGCAGGGGGCGCGGCCGGAGTCACCCCTCCACTTT | . | TRBD1 | TRBJ1-6 | TRBV5-4
CASSSPGLAGGPHTGELFF | TGTGCCAGCAGTTCCCCGGGACTAGCGGGAGGGCCACACACCGGGGAGCTGTTTTTT | . | TRBD2 | TRBJ2-2 | TRBV27
CASSIRPRGLAGGPSTDTQYF | TGTGCCAGTAGTATACGCCCACGTGGGCTAGCGGGAGGCCCTAGCACAGATACGCAGTATTTT | . | TRBD2 | TRBJ2-3 | TRBV19
CASSPRTGDNTEAFF | TGTGCCAGCAGCCCCCGAACAGGGGACAACACTGAAGCTTTCTTT | . | TRBD1 | TRBJ1-1 | TRBV11-3
CASSLRQGDYEQYF | TGTGCCAGCAGCCTAAGACAGGGGGACTACGAGCAGTACTTC | . | TRBD1 | TRBJ2-7 | TRBV7-9
CATSDLNSYNEQFF | TGTGCCACCAGTGACCTGAACTCCTACAATGAGCAGTTCTTC | . | . | TRBJ2-1 | TRBV24-1
CASSLARDRASYEQYF | TGTGCCAGCAGTTTAGCGCGGGACAGGGCCTCCTACGAGCAGTACTTC | . | TRBD1 | TRBJ2-7 | TRBV6-5
CARGLAGVGELFF | TGTGCCCGAGGACTAGCGGGAGTGGGGGAGCTGTTTTTT | once | TRBD2 | TRBJ2-2 | TRBV30
CASSSHNQETQYF | TGTGCCAGCAGCTCTCACAACCAAGAGACCCAGTACTTC | . | . | TRBJ2-5 | TRBV7-3
CSGGTGGDYRGYTF | TGCAGCGGTGGGACAGGGGGGGATTATCGGGGCTACACCTTC | once | TRBD1 | TRBJ1-2 | TRBV29-1
CASSVTGGNTIYF | TGTGCCAGCAGCGTGACAGGTGGAAACACCATATATTTT | few | . | TRBJ1-3 | TRBV5-4
CASSQAGVWNEKLFF | TGTGCCAGCAGCCAAGCGGGGGTGTGGAATGAAAAACTGTTTTTT | . | . | TRBJ1-4 | TRBV3-1/TRBV3-2
CASRPREGPADTQYF | TGTGCCAGCAGGCCCCGGGAGGGCCCCGCAGATACGCAGTATTTT | . | TRBD2 | TRBJ2-3 | TRBV27
CASSLGSSYEQYF | TGTGCCAGCAGCTTAGGGTCTTCCTACGAGCAGTACTTC | . | . | TRBJ2-7 | TRBV13